This is a list of T cell receptor beta chains from one sample in a study of OX40 agonist ivuxolimab in advanced cancers. Here immunoSEQ multiplex PCR was the method, and the copy in TCRdb shows in-frame clones only, minus some. The sample lists under 75,000 clones; around nine tenths were seen once. The source was CD4+ or CD8+ T cells sorted from blood, collected in a trial of the OX40 agonist ivuxolimab. Receptors were obtained from an adult with an advanced solid tumor such as melanoma, head and neck, liver or kidney cancer. Each CDR3 is given with its conserved first and last residue. A D gene is named only where the DNA matches it firmly. Not every row has a clone size; where given, it reads once, few, many or a size class.

size: NA
J: TRBJ1-2
V: TRBV10-3
D: NA
CDR3: CAISEGNGGYTF
DNA: TGTGCCATCAGTGAGGGAAACGGAGGCTACACCTTC

size: NA
J: TRBJ1-2
V: TRBV29-1
D: TRBD1
CDR3: CSGLTGDNYGYTF
DNA: TGCAGCGGGCTGACAGGGGACAACTATGGCTACACCTTC

size: NA
J: TRBJ2-2
V: TRBV7-8
D: TRBD2
CDR3: CASSWGTSGYNTGELFF
DNA: TGTGCCAGCAGCTGGGGGACTAGCGGTTATAACACCGGGGAGCTGTTTTTT

size: NA
J: TRBJ2-7
V: TRBV6-1
D: TRBD2
CDR3: CASSGTSGRAGKTYEQYF
DNA: TGTGCCAGCAGTGGGACTAGCGGGAGGGCCGGCAAAACCTACGAGCAGTACTTC

size: NA
J: TRBJ1-1
V: TRBV11-2
D: NA
CDR3: CASSRGQVPEAFF
DNA: TGTGCCAGCAGCAGGGGACAAGTGCCTGAAGCTTTCTTT

size: NA
J: TRBJ1-2
V: TRBV15
D: NA
CDR3: CATSPELKDYGYTF
DNA: TGTGCCACCAGCCCAGAACTAAAGGACTATGGCTACACCTTC

size: NA
J: TRBJ1-3
V: TRBV7-6
D: TRBD1
CDR3: CASSLWGQGAGNTIYF
DNA: TGTGCCAGCAGCTTATGGGGACAGGGGGCTGGAAACACCATATATTTT

size: NA
J: TRBJ1-5
V: TRBV28
D: NA
CDR3: CASSPPRGHSNQPQHF
DNA: TGTGCCAGCAGCCCCCCCAGGGGTCATAGCAATCAGCCCCAGCATTTT

size: NA
J: TRBJ1-4
V: TRBV28
D: NA
CDR3: CASSESTWGSEKLFF
DNA: TGTGCCAGCAGTGAAAGCACTTGGGGGAGTGAAAAACTGTTTTTT

size: NA
J: TRBJ2-7
V: TRBV2
D: NA
CDR3: CASSRGRGYEQYF
DNA: TGTGCCAGCAGTAGGGGTCGTGGCTACGAGCAGTACTTC

size: NA
J: TRBJ2-7
V: TRBV5-1
D: TRBD1
CDR3: CASSLTGQGYEQYF
DNA: TGCGCCAGCAGCTTGACCGGACAGGGCTACGAGCAGTACTTC

size: NA
J: TRBJ2-7
V: TRBV5-6
D: NA
CDR3: CASSQDTYEQYF
DNA: TGTGCCAGCAGCCAGGACACCTACGAGCAGTACTTC

size: NA
J: TRBJ2-3
V: TRBV7-9
D: NA
CDR3: CASSLAQGPDTQYF
DNA: TGTGCCAGCAGCTTAGCGCAGGGTCCGGATACGCAGTATTTT

size: NA
J: TRBJ1-1
V: TRBV29-1
D: NA
CDR3: CSGRQAMNTEAFF
DNA: TGCAGCGGCAGACAGGCGATGAACACTGAAGCTTTCTTT

size: NA
J: TRBJ2-5
V: TRBV19
D: NA
CDR3: CASSIRETQYF
DNA: TGTGCCAGTAGTATAAGAGAGACCCAGTACTTC

size: NA
J: TRBJ2-3
V: TRBV7-6
D: TRBD2
CDR3: CASSLLVAGGVDTQYF
DNA: TGTGCCAGCAGCCTGCTGGTAGCGGGAGGGGTAGATACGCAGTATTTT

size: NA
J: TRBJ2-7
V: TRBV19
D: NA
CDR3: CASSGRDSSYEQYF
DNA: TGTGCCAGTAGTGGCCGGGACTCCTCCTACGAGCAGTACTTC

size: NA
J: TRBJ1-4
V: TRBV10-3
D: NA
CDR3: CAISELSGVNEKLFF
DNA: TGTGCCATCAGTGAGCTCTCGGGGGTTAATGAAAAACTGTTTTTT

size: once
J: TRBJ2-2
V: TRBV30
D: TRBD2
CDR3: CAAGTSGRWDTGELFF
DNA: TGTGCCGCCGGGACTAGCGGGCGCTGGGACACCGGGGAGCTGTTTTTT

size: NA
J: TRBJ1-1
V: TRBV6-5
D: NA
CDR3: CASSYSRGEAFF
DNA: TGTGCCAGCAGTTACTCGAGGGGGGAAGCTTTCTTT

size: NA
J: TRBJ1-2
V: TRBV5-1
D: TRBD1
CDR3: CASSPRTGGDHVLYGYTF
DNA: TGCGCCAGCAGCCCTAGGACAGGGGGGGACCACGTTCTCTATGGCTACACCTTC

size: NA
J: TRBJ2-2
V: TRBV6-1
D: TRBD1
CDR3: CAGRQGPGELFF
DNA: TGTGCCGGACGACAGGGGCCCGGGGAGCTGTTTTTT

size: NA
J: TRBJ2-1
V: TRBV7-2
D: NA
CDR3: CASSLSEEEQFF
DNA: TGTGCCAGCAGCTTAAGTGAGGAGGAGCAGTTCTTC

size: few
J: TRBJ2-1
V: TRBV4-2
D: NA
CDR3: CASSTRGWYEQFF
DNA: TGTGCCAGCAGCACCAGGGGATGGTATGAGCAGTTCTTC

size: NA
J: TRBJ1-4
V: TRBV2
D: TRBD1
CDR3: CASSSDRGNEKLFF
DNA: TGTGCCAGCAGTTCGGACAGGGGGAATGAAAAACTGTTTTTT

size: NA
J: TRBJ1-1
V: TRBV30
D: NA
CDR3: CAWSAQGYTEAFF
DNA: TGTGCCTGGAGTGCACAGGGATACACTGAAGCTTTCTTT

size: once
J: TRBJ2-7
V: TRBV18
D: NA
CDR3: CASSPPTARDPYEQYF
DNA: TGTGCCAGCTCACCACCGACCGCCCGGGATCCCTACGAGCAGTACTTC

size: few
J: TRBJ2-3
V: TRBV11-3
D: NA
CDR3: CASSLGGYTDTQYF
DNA: TGTGCCAGCAGCTTGGGCGGTTACACAGATACGCAGTATTTT

size: few
J: TRBJ2-1
V: TRBV18
D: TRBD2
CDR3: CASSPYVTSAYNEQFF
DNA: TGTGCCAGCTCACCATACGTGACTAGCGCCTACAATGAGCAGTTCTTC

size: NA
J: TRBJ2-5
V: TRBV11-2
D: NA
CDR3: CASSLGELWQRETQYF
DNA: TGTGCCAGCAGCTTAGGTGAGCTTTGGCAGCGAGAGACCCAGTACTTC

size: NA
J: TRBJ2-7
V: TRBV5-1
D: NA
CDR3: CASSLGIIPHEQYF
DNA: TGCGCCAGCAGCTTGGGAATAATCCCGCACGAGCAGTACTTC

size: NA
J: TRBJ1-2
V: TRBV28
D: NA
CDR3: CASSPPGLRAYGYTF
DNA: TGTGCCAGCAGTCCGCCGGGACTTCGGGCTTATGGCTACACCTTC

size: NA
J: TRBJ2-5
V: TRBV7-2
D: NA
CDR3: CASSLTGLQETQYF
DNA: TGTGCCAGCAGCCTAACAGGGCTCCAAGAGACCCAGTACTTC

size: NA
J: TRBJ2-3
V: TRBV7-2
D: TRBD2
CDR3: CASSPLAGGLDTQYF
DNA: TGTGCCAGCAGCCCACTAGCGGGAGGACTGGATACGCAGTATTTT

size: NA
J: TRBJ2-2
V: TRBV5-1
D: TRBD1
CDR3: CASSSSDRVGAGELFF
DNA: TGCGCCAGCAGCTCCTCAGACAGGGTCGGGGCCGGGGAGCTGTTTTTT

size: NA
J: TRBJ1-1
V: TRBV6-6
D: TRBD1
CDR3: CASSDGQGLNTEAFF
DNA: TGTGCCAGCAGTGACGGACAGGGCTTGAACACTGAAGCTTTCTTT

size: NA
J: TRBJ2-1
V: TRBV13
D: TRBD2
CDR3: CASRLAGGPREQFF
DNA: TGTGCCAGCAGACTAGCGGGAGGGCCACGTGAGCAGTTCTTC

size: NA
J: TRBJ1-1
V: TRBV5-1
D: NA
CDR3: CATRLETGGTEAFF
DNA: TGCGCCACCCGTCTGGAGACAGGAGGGACTGAAGCTTTCTTT

size: once
J: TRBJ2-3
V: TRBV13
D: TRBD2
CDR3: CASSIAGVTDTQYF
DNA: TGTGCCAGCAGTATAGCGGGAGTCACAGATACGCAGTATTTT

size: once
J: TRBJ1-5
V: TRBV19
D: NA
CDR3: CASAGVGGNQPQHF
DNA: TGTGCCAGCGCAGGCGTTGGGGGAAATCAGCCCCAGCATTTT

size: NA
J: TRBJ2-4
V: TRBV19
D: NA
CDR3: CASSIDGTLAKNIQYF
DNA: TGTGCCAGTAGTATCGACGGGACGCTAGCCAAAAACATTCAGTACTTC

size: NA
J: TRBJ2-1
V: TRBV5-1
D: NA
CDR3: CASSLAGSIPKVYNEQFF
DNA: TGCGCCAGCAGCTTGGCGGGCTCTATTCCTAAGGTATACAATGAGCAGTTCTTC

size: NA
J: TRBJ1-1
V: TRBV5-4
D: NA
CDR3: CASSLDSMNTEAFF
DNA: TGTGCCAGCAGCTTGGACAGCATGAACACTGAAGCTTTCTTT

size: NA
J: TRBJ1-2
V: TRBV6-5
D: NA
CDR3: CASSYSGQFYGYTF
DNA: TGTGCCAGCAGTTACTCTGGACAGTTCTATGGCTACACCTTC

size: NA
J: TRBJ2-3
V: TRBV7-2
D: NA
CDR3: CASSLDRSTDTQYF
DNA: TGTGCCAGCAGCTTGGACAGAAGCACAGATACGCAGTATTTT

size: NA
J: TRBJ2-7
V: TRBV5-6
D: NA
CDR3: CASTPAGRKSYEQYF
DNA: TGTGCCAGCACCCCCGCAGGGCGAAAATCCTACGAGCAGTACTTC

size: NA
J: TRBJ2-3
V: TRBV9
D: TRBD2
CDR3: CASSGSLAGLGDTQYF
DNA: TGTGCCAGCAGCGGATCTTTAGCGGGGTTAGGGGATACGCAGTATTTT

size: NA
J: TRBJ2-3
V: TRBV19
D: TRBD1
CDR3: CASMDRAGDTQYF
DNA: TGTGCCAGTATGGACAGGGCGGGAGATACGCAGTATTTT

size: NA
J: TRBJ2-1
V: TRBV19
D: NA
CDR3: CASSNLGRRSSYNEQFF
DNA: TGTGCCAGTAGTAACTTGGGGAGGAGGAGCTCCTACAATGAGCAGTTCTTC

size: once
J: TRBJ2-7
V: TRBV6-1
D: NA
CDR3: CASSDGLSYEQYF
DNA: TGTGCCAGCAGTGACGGCCTATCCTACGAGCAGTACTTC

size: NA
J: TRBJ2-1
V: TRBV29-1
D: NA
CDR3: CSVEIYPGNEQFF
DNA: TGCAGCGTTGAAATATACCCTGGCAATGAGCAGTTCTTC

size: NA
J: TRBJ1-5
V: TRBV7-9
D: NA
CDR3: CASSDPGEGQPQHF
DNA: TGTGCCAGCAGCGATCCAGGGGAGGGACAGCCCCAGCATTTT

size: once
J: TRBJ1-5
V: TRBV15
D: NA
CDR3: CATSRDTGPAEPQHF
DNA: TGTGCCACCAGCAGAGATACCGGACCAGCTGAGCCCCAGCATTTT

size: NA
J: TRBJ2-1
V: TRBV7-2
D: TRBD2
CDR3: CASSETPLANNEQFF
DNA: TGTGCCAGCAGCGAAACCCCACTAGCGAACAATGAGCAGTTCTTC

size: few
J: TRBJ1-1
V: TRBV9
D: NA
CDR3: CASSVGAQGTEAFF
DNA: TGTGCCAGCAGCGTAGGTGCCCAAGGGACTGAAGCTTTCTTT

size: NA
J: TRBJ1-5
V: TRBV18
D: NA
CDR3: CASSQGHQPQHF
DNA: TGTGCCAGCTCACAGGGGCATCAGCCCCAGCATTTT

size: NA
J: TRBJ2-5
V: TRBV9
D: NA
CDR3: CASSPRVEAETQYF
DNA: TGTGCCAGCAGCCCCCGCGTCGAGGCAGAGACCCAGTACTTC

size: NA
J: TRBJ2-7
V: TRBV9
D: TRBD2
CDR3: CASSEGLAGPYEQYF
DNA: TGTGCCAGCAGCGAGGGACTAGCGGGACCCTACGAGCAGTACTTC